A single sample is the source of the 19 T cell receptor beta chains below, sequenced in a study of OX40 agonist ivuxolimab in advanced cancers. The assay was immunoSEQ multiplex PCR, and TCRdb's table has in-frame clones only and misses some. The sample has roughly 79,000 clones; over 80% are singletons. Sequencing was performed on CD4+ or CD8+ T cells sorted from blood, taken in a trial of the OX40 agonist ivuxolimab. The receptor set was obtained from an adult with an advanced solid tumor such as melanoma, head and neck, liver or kidney cancer.

The CDR3 nucleotides are TGTGCCAGCAGAGCACCCTTTAGGGGGCGCGGCACTGAAGCTTTCTTT. Its translation: CASRAPFRGRGTEAFF. The rearrangement joins TRBV11-2 to TRBJ1-1, with 7 bases fitting TRBD1. The CDR3 is 16 amino acids. Germline assignment: CDR1 SGHAT and CDR2 FQNNGV. V was clipped by 6 bases and J by 4 bases; unmatched bases: 14.

The V call is TRBV7-3, the J call TRBJ2-2, with 16 bases fitting TRBD2. V trimming: 5 bases; J trimming: 7 bases; junction bases outside the gene matches: 4. This CDR3 comprises 16 residues. Germline V lookup: CDR1 SGHTA, CDR2 FQGTGA. The DNA for the CDR3 is TGTGCCAGCAGCCCCGGGACTAGCGGGAGGGGCGGGGAGCTGTTTTTT. It encodes CASSPGTSGRGGELFF.

With respect to this clone: Distinct nucleotide sequences in the sample also encode this CDR3. The chain combines TRBV21-1 with TRBJ2-7; TRBD1, the table's D call, was not compared with the DNA. TRBV21-1 is shown as a pseudogene. This CDR3 has 16 amino acids. CDR3 region: CASTEDRGPPGDEQYF. The CDR3 bases are TGTGCCAGCACCGAGGACAGAGGGCCACCCGGGGACGAGCAGTACTTC.

Only a few counts were recorded for this clone. The genes are TRBV6-5 and TRBJ2-7, with 8 positions matching TRBD2. V was clipped by 7 bases and J by 2 bases; unmatched bases: 10. In germline, CDR1 is MNHEY, CDR2 SVGAGI. The CDR3 runs to 15 residues. As DNA, the CDR3 is TGTGCCAGCACCACACTAGCGGAAGCCCCCTACGAGCAGTACTTC. Protein sequence: CASTTLAEAPYEQYF.

V and J are TRBV5-5 and TRBJ2-2; TRBD2 agrees at 10 bases. J was trimmed by 6 bases and V by 4 bases; bases with no gene match: 18. CDR1 is SGHKS and CDR2 is YYEKEE in the germline V gene (reference sequence). The CDR3 has 19 residues. The CDR3 nucleotides are TGTGCCAGCAGCCCAAGTGGGTTTGTCGGGACTAGCGTCGCCGGGGAGCTGTTTTTT. As protein: CASSPSGFVGTSVAGELFF. The variable domain in full, completed from reference TRBV5-5 and TRBJ2-2, reads DAGVTQSPTHLIKTRGQQVTLRCSPISGHKSVSWYQQVLGQGPQFIFQYYEKEERGRGNFPDRFSARQFPNYSSELNVNALLLGDSALYLCASSPSGFVGTSVAGELFFGEGSRLTVL.

The chain couples TRBV11-2 to TRBJ2-7; TRBD2 matches 10 bases. There are 18 residues in the CDR3. Germline V CDR1 and CDR2: SGHAT, FQNNGV. The junction had 13 bases not matched to a gene; V was cut back by 3 bases and J by 2 bases. CDR3 amino acids: CASSFGWLAGVLTYEQYF. The CDR3 nucleotides are TGTGCCAGCAGCTTCGGGTGGCTAGCGGGAGTCCTAACCTACGAGCAGTACTTC.

The chain couples TRBV9 to TRBJ2-3, with 8 bases lining up with TRBD2. The ends lost 5 bases at V and 4 bases at J; junction bases unmatched: 3. CDR1 is SGDLS, CDR2 YYNGEE, per germline. CDR3 length: 13 amino acids. The CDR3 nucleotides are TGTGCCAGCAGTCGGGGGGGTCCAGATACGCAGTATTTT. Its translation: CASSRGGPDTQYF. The full variable domain, with the rest looked up from reference TRBV9 and TRBJ2-3, is DSGVTQTPKHLITATGQRVTLRCSPRSGDLSVYWYQQSLDQGLQFLIQYYNGEERAKGNILERFSAQQFPDLHSELNLSSLELGDSALYFCASSRGGPDTQYFGPGTRLTVL.

This clone has a single count. J is TRBJ2-2 and V is TRBV21-1; the D call in the table, TRBD1, was not verified against the DNA. TRBV21-1 is annotated as a pseudogene. CDR3 length equals 15 residues. The CDR3 DNA follows: TGTGCCAGCAGCAAAGAGGGACAGCACACCGGGGAGCTGTTTTTT. Translating it yields CASSKEGQHTGELFF.

The chain combines TRBV18 with TRBJ2-5; 7 positions match TRBD1. In germline, CDR1 is KGHSH, CDR2 LQKENI. J lost 5 bases, V lost 3 bases, and 12 bases had no gene match. The CDR3 totals 16 residues. The DNA of the CDR3 is TGTGCCAGCTCACCTATAGGGACAGATGTGCTTGAGACCCAGTACTTC. Translated: CASSPIGTDVLETQYF.

The V call is TRBV6-5, the J call TRBJ2-7; 9 bases fit TRBD2. Germline CDR1 reads MNHEY; CDR2 reads SVGAGI. The CDR3 runs 15 residues. V dropped 2 bases and J dropped 6; count of bases not matched to a gene: 8. As DNA, the CDR3 is TGTGCCAGCAGTTACATCTGGCGGGAGGGCAGCGAGCAGTACTTC. Residues: CASSYIWREGSEQYF.

This chain uses TRBV19 with TRBJ2-5, with a possible D match to TRBD2 (7 bases). TRBJ2-7 matches the DNA end more closely, so the J call is doubtful. There are 12 residues in the CDR3. Germline CDR1 reads LNHDA; CDR2 reads SQIVND (reference sequence). The CDR3 DNA follows: TGTGCCAGTAAGGGGGGGGGATACGAGCAGTACTTC. Its protein is CASKGGGYEQYF.

The chain is built from TRBV28 and TRBJ1-4; 11 positions match TRBD1. V shed 3 bases, J shed 5 bases, and the junction held 17 bases outside the gene matches. CDR1 is MDHEN, CDR2 SYDVKM, per germline. The CDR3 is made up of 20 amino acids. Written as DNA, the CDR3 is TGTGCCAGCAGTTTCATTTTCTCTGGGACAGGGGGTAAGGGGAATGAAAAACTGTTTTTT. It encodes CASSFIFSGTGGKGNEKLFF.

This clone was detected only once. The V call is TRBV2, the J call TRBJ1-1; D call uncertain. CDR3 length: 14 amino acids. Between the trimmed V and J ends, which lost 2 bases and 11 bases, there was a span of 18 bases. Looked up from germline, CDR1 is SNHLY and CDR2 is FYNNEI. The CDR3 nucleotides read TGTGCCAGCAGTGAATCAATATCCTCCGCGCGCGCTTTCTTT. Amino acids: CASSESISSARAFF.

DNA of the CDR3: TGTGCCAGTAGTTCGCAGGGCTTGGAGACCCAGTACTTC. This codes for CASSSQGLETQYF. The rearrangement joins TRBV19 to TRBJ2-5; D perhaps matches TRBD1 (5 bases). The CDR3 has 13 amino acids. The germline V gene has CDR1 LNHDA and CDR2 SQIVND (reference sequence). Trimming took 5 bases from V and 5 from J, leaving 12 bases between them.

The CDR3 loop is CASRSTAGVRETQYF. The CDR3 nucleotides are TGTGCCAGCAGGAGTACGGCGGGAGTAAGAGAGACCCAGTACTTC. The J gene is TRBJ2-5, the V gene TRBV28, with 7 bases aligning to TRBD2. Germline lookup yields CDR1 MDHEN and CDR2 SYDVKM. The J segment lost 4 bases and the V segment lost 6 bases, leaving 11 bases of the junction unmatched. The CDR3 contains 15 residues.

The chain links TRBV7-9 to TRBJ1-3; D gene unclear. The CDR3 is made up of 13 amino acids. Germline CDR1 reads SEHNR; CDR2 reads FQNEAQ (reference sequence). V was pared by 2 bases and J by 5 bases, with 7 bases between. CDR3 residues: CASSLLQRNTIYF. The CDR3 bases are TGTGCCAGCAGCTTATTACAGAGAAACACCATATATTTT.

This chain links TRBV25-1 with TRBJ1-2, with 9 bases aligning to TRBD1. After removal of 4 bases from V and 10 bases from J, the junction contained 4 bases not matched to a gene. This CDR3 is 12 amino acids long. Germline V gene lookup returns CDR1 MGHDK and CDR2 SYGVNS. CDR3 protein: CASSVWTGVYTF. The CDR3, as DNA: TGTGCCAGCAGTGTCTGGACAGGGGTCTACACCTTC.

The rearrangement links TRBV30 to TRBJ2-1; perhaps D is TRBD1 or TRBD2 (5 bases each). Germline CDR1 GTSNPN, CDR2 SVGIG (reference sequence). The CDR3 is 15 residues long. Trimming cost V 8 bases and J 0 bases, with 17 bases left between them. The CDR3: CARRTGRSSYNEQFF. The CDR3 DNA sequence: TGTGCCCGTCGAACGGGGCGGAGCTCCTACAATGAGCAGTTCTTC.

The V and J genes are TRBV6-6 and TRBJ1-5, with 8 bases fitting TRBD1. The CDR3 has 15 amino acids. In germline, CDR1 is MNHNY, CDR2 SVGAGI (reference sequence). Germline trimming cut 5 bases from V and 2 bases from J; bases unmatched to any gene: 5. The CDR3 loop is CASSLGQGRNQPQHF. In DNA form, the CDR3 reads TGTGCCAGCAGTCTAGGACAGGGACGCAATCAGCCCCAGCATTTT.